These T cell receptor beta chains were read from a single sample in a study of T cell responses to AZD1222 COVID-19 vaccine. The assay was immunoSEQ multiplex PCR, and TCRdb's table has in-frame clones only and misses some. Of 85,000 to 120,000 clones listed, roughly 88% are singletons. Sequencing used peripheral blood, obtained on day 0 of AZD1222 vaccination. These receptors originate from an adult in good health. Both conserved end residues are trimmed from each CDR3. Each record gives: J gene, V gene, CDR3 protein.

TRBJ1-1 | TRBV5-1 | ASSFLENTEAF
TRBJ2-7 | TRBV5-8 | ASSLSGAWDEQY
TRBJ1-5 | TRBV7-2 | ASSLDGIGPQH
TRBJ2-7 | TRBV15 | ATSRAGGPNEQY
TRBJ2-2 | TRBV11-3 | ASSRTSGRNTGELF
TRBJ2-1 | TRBV6-5 | ASSYSTSRHNEQF
TRBJ1-2 | TRBV10-2 | ASSESGQPDNYGYT
TRBJ1-1 | TRBV7-9 | ASSSHVLNTEAF
TRBJ2-7 | TRBV27 | ASSQTAYPSYEQY
TRBJ2-5 | TRBV7-7 | ASSLRTSAETQY